What follows are 28 T cell receptor beta chains derived from one specimen sequenced in a study of T cell repertoires in cytomegalovirus infection (dated by TCRdb to 2018 to 2020). The treatment or condition tag for this specimen amounts to: in vitro stimulation with specific CMV peptide epitopes to enrich CMV-specific T cells. These reads were obtained on an Illumina HiSeq 1500. TCRdb reprocessed the public reads (quality trimming at Q25 with fastp, clone calling with MiXCR) and kept in-frame beta chains. Rows merge per CDR3 protein into single entries with the most common DNA and genes. The sample has approximately 910,000 distinct CDR3 sequences on record, 30% to 40% of them singletons. The leading ten clones occupy under 15% of the sample. The antigens these receptors bind are not known. This specimen was cultured CD8+ T cells from PBMCs, taken from culture after CMV antigen stimulation. The receptors stem from a human donor in good health (CMV status not recorded). Some clones in this sample may be carry-over from other donors' samples.

V and J are TRBV14 and TRBJ1-2; D is unclear. Germline loops: CDR1 SGHDN, CDR2 FVKESK. This CDR3 spans 15 amino acids. Trimming took 1 base from V and 4 from J, leaving 13 bases between them. In DNA form, the CDR3 reads TGTGCCAGCAGCCAAGCTGCGTTACCCGGCTATGGCTACACCTTC. Encoded protein: CASSQAALPGYGYTF. The variable domain in full, completed from reference TRBV14 and TRBJ1-2, reads EAGVTQFPSHSVIEKGQTVTLRCDPISGHDNLYWYRRVMGKEIKFLLHFVKESKQDESGMPNNRFLAERTGGTYSTLKVQPAELEDSGVYFCASSQAALPGYGYTFGSGTRLTVV.

This clonotype was counted many times. The chain combines TRBV4-1 with TRBJ1-1, with TRBD1 as a possible D gene (5 bases). The germline CDR1 and CDR2 sequences are MGHRA and YSYEKL. Between the trimmed V and J ends, which lost 4 bases and 6 bases, there was a span of 24 bases. This CDR3 contains 17 residues. DNA for the CDR3: TGCGCCAGCAGCCGGAGTGAGGGGAGTAGTGGTTTCGCTGAAGCTTTCTTT. Its translation: CASSRSEGSSGFAEAFF.

This clonotype occurred a few times. The chain combines TRBV7-8 with TRBJ1-4; 7 nucleotides line up with TRBD1. The V gene end was trimmed by 5 bases and the J gene end by 0 bases; junction bases not matched to a gene: 6. The CDR3 is 16 residues long. The V gene's germline CDR1 is SGHVS and CDR2 FQNEAQ. The CDR3 sequence: CASSMTGPSTNEKLFF. Written as DNA, the CDR3 is TGTGCCAGCAGCATGACAGGGCCCTCAACTAATGAAAAACTGTTTTTT.

The rearrangement joins TRBV9 to TRBJ2-5, with 7 bases identical to TRBD2. Germline loops: CDR1 SGDLS, CDR2 YYNGEE. Losses at the gene ends were 1 base for V and 2 bases for J; bases not matched to a gene: 2. The CDR3 length is 14 residues. CDR3 DNA: TGTGCCAGCAGCGTACGGGGGGAGCAAGAGACCCAGTACTTC. Translation: CASSVRGEQETQYF.

The chain uses TRBV19 and TRBJ1-2; D is possibly TRBD1 (6 bases). The CDR3 spans 15 residues. Germline-derived CDR1 and CDR2 are LNHDA and SQIVND (reference sequence). V lost 10 bases and J 8 bases, leaving 26 bases between the germline ends. DNA of the CDR3: TGTGCCACCACTTTCCGGGGCAGGGGACTCAACGGCTACACCTTC. This codes for CATTFRGRGLNGYTF.

Of note for this clonotype: Just one base apart from a much larger clone, this may be a read error. J is TRBJ1-1 and V is TRBV7-6; 11 bases agree with TRBD1. This CDR3 has 15 amino acids. The germline V gene has CDR1 SGHVS and CDR2 FNYEAQ. The CDR3 loop reads CASSQDRGLNTKAFF. CDR3 nucleotides: TGTGCCAGCAGCCAGGACAGGGGGCTGAACACTAAAGCTTTCTTT.

J is TRBJ2-2 and V is TRBV6-6, with D uncertain. Trimming removed 7 bases at V and 2 bases at J, with 11 bases between. The germline V gene has CDR1 MNHNY and CDR2 SVGAGI (reference sequence). The length of the CDR3 is 14 residues. CDR3 in amino acids: CASTPTGNTGELFF. CDR3 bases: TGTGCCAGCACCCCGACGGGTAACACCGGGGAGCTGTTTTTT.

This clonotype was seen only a few times. The rearrangement links TRBV4-1 to TRBJ2-5, with 7 nucleotides matching TRBD1. Germline CDR1 is MGHRA and CDR2 is YSYEKL. The V segment lost 2 bases and the J segment 1 base; nucleotides outside the gene matches: 4. CDR3 size: 15 residues. The CDR3: CASSQMGTAQETQYF. In DNA form, the CDR3 reads TGCGCCAGCAGCCAAATGGGGACAGCCCAAGAGACCCAGTACTTC.

The chain is built from TRBV19 and TRBJ2-3, with D possibly matching TRBD1 (5 bases). Between the trimmed V and J ends, which lost 9 bases and 2 bases, there was a span of 15 bases. The length of the CDR3 is 14 residues. Germline loops: CDR1 LNHDA, CDR2 SQIVND (reference sequence). CDR3 sequence (DNA): TGTGCCAGCATGGACACGGTGACCACAGATACGCAGTATTTT. Encoded protein: CASMDTVTTDTQYF.

V usage is TRBV20-1 and J usage is TRBJ2-5, with D perhaps given as TRBD1 or TRBD2 (5 bases each). The ends were cut back, 3 bases at V and 3 bases at J, with 5 bases in the middle. Per the germline V gene, CDR1 is DFQATT and CDR2 is SNEGSKA (reference sequence). The CDR3 length is 11 residues. CDR3 nucleotide sequence: TGCAGTGCTAGGGGGGAAGAGACCCAGTACTTC. The encoded protein is CSARGEETQYF.

The chain is built from TRBV4-1 and TRBJ1-6; D is unresolved. This CDR3 has 14 amino acids. V was trimmed by 1 base and J by 6 bases, leaving 7 bases between them. CDR1 and CDR2 from the germline V gene are MGHRA and YSYEKL. CDR3 DNA sequence: TGCGCCAGCAGCCAAGGGTCGGGTAATTCACCCCTCCACTTT. Its protein product is CASSQGSGNSPLHF.

The genes are TRBV5-6 and TRBJ1-4; TRBD1 matches 7 bases. Germline CDR1 SGHDT, CDR2 YYEEEE. After removal of 2 bases from V and 5 bases from J, the junction contained 6 bases not matched to a gene. The CDR3 sequence is 15 residues long. The CDR3 DNA follows: TGTGCCAGCAGCTTCGGCACAGGGGCGAATGAAAAACTGTTTTTT. Translation: CASSFGTGANEKLFF.

The chain links TRBV29-1 to TRBJ1-2; weak D call: TRBD1 (5 bases). The CDR3 contains 14 residues. V lost 5 bases and J lost 6, with 19 bases in between. From germline, CDR1 is SQVTM and CDR2 ANQGSEA. DNA of the CDR3: TGCAGCGTTTCCCCCGCCCCAGGGTACCATGGCTACACCTTC. Encoded protein: CSVSPAPGYHGYTF. Variable domain in full (rest from reference TRBV29-1 and TRBJ1-2): SAVISQKPSRDICQRGTSLTIQCQVDSQVTMMFWYRQQPGQSLTLIATANQGSEATYESGFVIDKFPISRPNLTFSTLTVSNMSPEDSSIYLCSVSPAPGYHGYTFGSGTRLTVV.

In this sample, this clonotype turned up a few times. The CDR3, as DNA: TGTGCCAGCAGCCTCCCTTTTCAGGGGGGCACTGAAGCTTTCTTT. It encodes CASSLPFQGGTEAFF. J is TRBJ1-1 and V is TRBV7-3; 7 bases fit TRBD1. The germline V gene has CDR1 SGHTA and CDR2 FQGTGA. There are 15 residues in the CDR3. V lost 5 bases, J lost 4 bases, and 10 bases stayed unmatched.

The V gene is TRBV20-1, the J gene TRBJ2-7, with TRBD2 matching 10 bases. J gave up 6 bases and V 5 bases, and 13 bases lay outside the gene matches. Germline V CDR1 and CDR2: DFQATT, SNEGSKA (reference sequence). The CDR3 is 15 residues long. The CDR3 DNA sequence: TGCAGTGCTTCCCCAGCGGGGGGGCCCCTACGCGAGCAGTACGTC. Residues: CSASPAGGPLREQYV.

The gene calls are TRBV5-6 and TRBJ2-7; TRBD2 is a possible D gene (6 bases). Trimming removed 3 bases from V and 0 bases from J, with 16 bases in between. The germline gives CDR1 SGHDT, CDR2 YYEEEE. This CDR3 comprises 16 residues. Written as DNA, the CDR3 is TGTGCCAGCAGCTCAGAAACTAGCCCGGTCTCCTACGAGCAGTACTTC. Residues: CASSSETSPVSYEQYF.

The rearrangement links TRBV5-6 to TRBJ2-5, with 7 bases that match TRBD1. V lost 5 bases to trimming and J lost 3 bases; unmatched junction nucleotides: 7. The CDR3 is 14 amino acids. Germline lookup yields CDR1 SGHDT and CDR2 YYEEEE. CDR3 protein: CASSLVDREETQYF. The CDR3 DNA reads TGTGCCAGCAGTCTCGTTGACAGGGAAGAGACCCAGTACTTC.

This clonotype was recorded at least ten times. The chain recombines TRBV7-8 with TRBJ1-5; no clear D gene. The CDR3 has 14 residues. CDR1 SGHVS and CDR2 FQNEAQ come from the germline V gene. V shed 6 bases and J shed 4 bases, with 13 bases lying between them. Here the CDR3 reads CASRLPGLNQPQHF. The CDR3 bases are TGTGCCAGCAGGTTACCAGGTTTGAATCAGCCCCAGCATTTT.

This clonotype was seen many times. The rearrangement uses TRBV4-1 and TRBJ2-1; D not resolved. With 2 bases removed from V and 12 bases from J, the gap between germline ends came to 23 bases. The CDR3 is 16 amino acids. CDR1 and CDR2 (germline): MGHRA, YSYEKL. The CDR3 loop is CASSQIPREAIMGQFF. DNA for the CDR3: TGCGCCAGCAGCCAAATCCCTAGGGAAGCAATTATGGGGCAGTTCTTC.

This clonotype was picked up many times. The CDR3 nucleotides are TGTGCCAGCAGCTTAGCTATCCAAAACATTCAGTACTTC. Translated: CASSLAIQNIQYF. The J gene is TRBJ2-4, the V gene TRBV7-9; D unclear. The CDR3 spans 13 residues. The V gene lost 0 bases and the J gene lost 5 bases, with 5 bases spanning the gap. Germline lookup yields CDR1 SEHNR and CDR2 FQNEAQ (reference sequence).

This clonotype was observed many times. The chain links TRBV7-6 to TRBJ1-4, with TRBD1 as a possible D gene (6 bases). This CDR3 comprises 16 residues. V lost 5 bases and J lost 3, with 16 bases in between. The germline CDR1 and CDR2 sequences are SGHVS and FNYEAQ. The DNA for the CDR3 is TGTGCCAGCAGCCTTAGGGGGAGGGCCTCTAATGAAAAACTGTTTTTT. As protein: CASSLRGRASNEKLFF.

The chain combines TRBV12-3 or TRBV12-4 with TRBJ1-1; TRBD1 agrees at 9 bases. The V segment lost 6 bases and the J segment 1 base; nucleotides outside the gene matches: 6. This CDR3 comprises 15 residues. CDR3 loop: CASRGQGSGNTEAFF. CDR3 in DNA: TGTGCCAGCAGGGGACAGGGTTCGGGGAACACTGAAGCTTTCTTT.

This clonotype has a count of ten or more. The genes are TRBV7-6 and TRBJ2-7; D might be TRBD2 (5 bases). Germline V gene sequence: CDR1 SGHVS, CDR2 FNYEAQ. V was pared by 3 bases and J by 4 bases, with 7 bases between. The CDR3 is 12 amino acids. Written as DNA, the CDR3 is TGTGCCAGCAGCTTCCCGGGATACGAGCAGTACTTC. Its protein is CASSFPGYEQYF. The full variable domain, its missing parts supplied by reference TRBV7-6 and TRBJ2-7, is GAGVSQSPRYKVTKRGQDVALRCDPISGHVSLYWYRQALGQGPEFLTYFNYEAQQDKSGLPNDRFSAERPEGSISTLTIQRTEQRDSAMYRCASSFPGYEQYFGPGTRLTVT.

This clonotype was detected ten times or more. The gene calls are TRBV7-2 and TRBJ1-1; D possibly corresponds to TRBD1 (5 bases). This CDR3 is 13 amino acids long. The ends were cut back, 5 bases at V and 3 bases at J, with 10 bases in the middle. Germline V gene data show CDR1 as SGHTA and CDR2 as FQGNSA. The CDR3 nucleotides read TGTGCCAGCAGCACAAACAGGCACACTGAAGCTTTCTTT. This sequence encodes CASSTNRHTEAFF.

This clonotype was seen a few times. DNA of the CDR3: TGTGCCAGCAGGGGGGCCACTGGGGCCAACGTCCTGACTTTC. It encodes CASRGATGANVLTF. This sequence joins TRBV25-1 and TRBJ2-6; D is possibly TRBD1 (6 bases). The V gene's germline CDR1 is MGHDK and CDR2 SYGVNS. CDR3 length: 14 amino acids. Trimming removed 6 bases at V and 2 bases at J, with 8 bases between.

This chain joins TRBV6-2 or TRBV6-3 and TRBJ2-1; no reliable D call. CDR1 and CDR2 from the germline V gene are MNHEY and SVGEGT. The CDR3 runs to 12 residues. Trimming took off 0 bases at V and 14 bases at J, with 11 bases between the two ends. The chain's CDR3 is CASSYSGGLEFF. The DNA for the CDR3 is TGTGCCAGCAGTTACTCGGGCGGTCTGGAGTTCTTC.

This clonotype has ten or more counts. CDR3 sequence: CASSSLDRDGRYEQFF. The CDR3, as DNA: TGTGCCAGCAGCTCCCTTGACAGGGACGGCCGGTATGAGCAGTTCTTC. V is TRBV7-8 and J is TRBJ2-1; 7 nucleotides align to TRBD1. The CDR3 spans 16 residues. CDR1 SGHVS and CDR2 FQNEAQ come from the germline V gene. With 4 bases clipped from V and 8 bases from J, the junction kept 14 bases outside the gene matches.

The chain carries TRBV28 and TRBJ1-6; D uncertain. Deletions cut 5 bases from V and 8 bases from J, with 10 bases between. The CDR3 covers 13 residues. Germline V gene sequence: CDR1 MDHEN, CDR2 SYDVKM. CDR3 DNA sequence: TGTGCCAGCAGTCAGGTTTTTTATTCACCCCTCCACTTT. This gives the protein CASSQVFYSPLHF.